These 17 T cell receptor beta chains were sequenced from one sample in a study of cytomegalovirus exposure and HLA in healthy donors. 60 Vbeta and 13 Jbeta primers were used in PCR. Here immunoSEQ multiplex PCR was the method, and the copy in TCRdb shows in-frame clones only, minus some. The sample consists of about 160,000 clones, more than 65% of them appearing once. The specimen sequenced was PBMCs. The receptors stem from a woman between 50 and 59 years old in good health and CMV-seronegative.

This clone was recorded only once. Here the CDR3 reads CASSFTEGTSRRRTQYF. The CDR3 DNA reads TGTGCCAGCAGTTTCACCGAAGGGACTTCCAGAAGGCGGACCCAGTACTTC. The V call is TRBV6-4, the J call TRBJ2-5; a possible D gene is TRBD2 (6 bases). CDR1 is MRHNA and CDR2 is SNTAGT in the germline V gene. There are 17 residues in the CDR3. V was cut by 5 bases and J by 7 bases, with 26 bases left in between.

J is TRBJ1-2 and V is TRBV7-3; 8 positions agree with TRBD1. Germline CDR1 reads SGHTA; CDR2 reads FQGTGA. The CDR3 loop spans 13 amino acids. J gave up 6 bases and V 4 bases, and 4 bases lay outside the gene matches. Here the CDR3 reads CASSYQGADGYTF. The CDR3 region has the DNA TGTGCCAGCAGCTATCAGGGGGCGGATGGCTACACCTTC.

The CDR3 coding sequence is TGTGCCAGTAGTAGATATCAGGGTTCTAACACCGGGGAGCTGTTTTTT. It encodes CASSRYQGSNTGELFF. V usage is TRBV19 and J usage is TRBJ2-2, with D possibly TRBD1 on 5 matching bases. CDR3 size: 16 residues. Germline CDR1 is LNHDA and CDR2 is SQIVND (reference sequence). With 4 bases removed from V and 2 bases from J, the gap between germline ends came to 14 bases.

This rearrangement joins TRBV7-6 to TRBJ2-1, with 7 bases matching TRBD1. This CDR3 has 16 amino acids. Germline loops: CDR1 SGHVS, CDR2 FNYEAQ. Trimming cost V 4 bases and J 6 bases; bases outside gene matches: 12. The CDR3 spells CASSSLSGGVFNEQFF. The DNA of the CDR3 is TGTGCCAGCAGCTCCTTATCAGGGGGTGTATTCAATGAGCAGTTCTTC.

This clone showed up just a few times. The gene calls are TRBV7-8 and TRBJ1-2; 12 positions agree with TRBD1. The V segment lost 2 bases and the J segment 6 bases; nucleotides outside the gene matches: 7. The CDR3 is made up of 16 amino acids. Germline assignment: CDR1 SGHVS and CDR2 FQNEAQ. The CDR3 sequence: CASSLTSGTGGHGYTF. In DNA, the CDR3 is TGTGCCAGCAGCTTAACATCAGGGACAGGGGGCCATGGCTACACCTTC.

This sequence joins TRBV27 and TRBJ2-7; 9 bases align to TRBD2. Unmatched junction bases numbered 8, after V lost 4 bases and J lost 4 bases. CDR1 and CDR2 (germline): MNHEY, SMNVEV (reference sequence). CDR3 length equals 15 residues. CDR3 protein: CASSSLGSGGYEQYF. The CDR3 nucleotides read TGTGCCAGCAGTTCCCTGGGTAGCGGGGGATACGAGCAGTACTTC.

This chain uses TRBV15 with TRBJ1-6, with D uncertain. The germline gives CDR1 LNHNV, CDR2 YYDKDF (reference sequence). V lost 4 bases to trimming and J lost 7 bases, with 11 bases between them. This CDR3 comprises 14 residues. This CDR3 is CATSNSAENSPLHF. The CDR3 DNA follows: TGTGCCACCAGCAACTCGGCGGAGAATTCACCCCTCCACTTT.

The chain combines TRBV7-2 with TRBJ1-2, with a weak D call TRBD1 (5 bases). V gave up 6 bases and J gave up 4 bases, with 12 bases separating them. The CDR3 length is 13 residues. Germline-derived CDR1 and CDR2 are SGHTA and FQGNSA. The CDR3 nucleotides are TGTGCCAGCAGACAAACAGGTTTCTATGGCTACACCTTC. Translating gives CASRQTGFYGYTF.

This clone has just one count. The chain links TRBV27 to TRBJ1-1; 7 positions agree with TRBD1. V dropped 3 bases and J dropped 7; count of bases not matched to a gene: 14. The CDR3 is 16 residues long. Germline V gives CDR1 MNHEY, CDR2 SMNVEV (reference sequence). The CDR3 DNA follows: TGTGCCAGCAGTTTTAGGTACGCAGGGGGACCCGGTGAAGCTTTCTTT. The encoded protein is CASSFRYAGGPGEAFF.

This chain joins TRBV13 and TRBJ2-2; 12 nucleotides line up with TRBD2. Germline assignment: CDR1 PRHDT and CDR2 FYEKMQ (reference sequence). The CDR3 spans 19 residues. V lost 2 bases and J lost 5; bases outside the gene matches: 12. The CDR3 here is CASSLNGLAGGSATGELFF. The DNA of the CDR3 is TGTGCCAGCAGCTTAAACGGCCTAGCGGGAGGGTCGGCGACCGGGGAGCTGTTTTTT.

The CDR3 region is CASSVASTTYNEQFF. The DNA for the CDR3 is TGTGCCAGCAGTGTAGCCTCAACAACCTACAATGAGCAGTTCTTC. The V and J genes are TRBV7-2 and TRBJ2-1; D gene unclear. The germline V gene has CDR1 SGHTA and CDR2 FQGNSA. This CDR3 region has 15 residues. V lost 6 bases and J 2 bases, leaving 14 bases between the germline ends.

The chain recombines TRBV6-1 with TRBJ2-4; maybe TRBD2 (6 bases). Per germline, CDR1 MNHNS and CDR2 SASEGT. V lost 1 base to trimming and J lost 9 bases, with 13 bases between them. The CDR3 is made up of 14 amino acids. CDR3 coding DNA: TGTGCCAGCAGTGAAGTCAGTGCGGGGAGCATTCAGTACTTC. Translated: CASSEVSAGSIQYF.

This chain uses TRBV6-6 with TRBJ1-1, with TRBD1 matching over 7 bases. CDR1 and CDR2 from the germline V gene are MNHNY and SVGAGI (reference sequence). The CDR3 runs to 14 residues. V was pared by 7 bases and J by 1 base, with 6 bases of the junction left unmatched. The CDR3 DNA sequence: TGTGCCAGCAACGACAGGGATGGGAACACTGAAGCTTTCTTT. This codes for CASNDRDGNTEAFF.

V usage is TRBV18 and J usage is TRBJ1-1; 9 bases are a match to TRBD1. Trimming removed 2 bases from V and 4 bases from J; junction bases left unmatched: 2. Per germline, CDR1 KGHSH and CDR2 LQKENI. This CDR3 spans 14 amino acids. For the CDR3, the DNA is TGTGCCAGCTCACCAGTGACAGGGGGCACTGAAGCTTTCTTT. Translation gives CASSPVTGGTEAFF.

The chain carries TRBV5-1 and TRBJ2-7; D possibly corresponds to TRBD2 (6 bases). The CDR3 is made up of 15 amino acids. V lost 0 bases and J lost 0, with 10 bases in between. CDR1 and CDR2 from the germline V gene are SGHRS and YFSETQ. CDR3 nucleotides: TGCGCCAGCAGCTTGGAGCGGGCCCTCTCCTACGAGCAGTACTTC. This translates into CASSLERALSYEQYF. The entire variable domain, with the rest obtained from reference TRBV5-1 and TRBJ2-7, is as follows: KAGVTQTPRYLIKTRGQQVTLSCSPISGHRSVSWYQQTPGQGLQFLFEYFSETQRNKGNFPGRFSGRQFSNSRSEMNVSTLELGDSALYLCASSLERALSYEQYFGPGTRLTVT.

The chain carries TRBV5-1 and TRBJ1-4; 7 positions agree with TRBD1. After removal of 0 bases from V and 6 bases from J, the junction contained 2 bases not matched to a gene. CDR3 length: 14 residues. The germline gives CDR1 SGHRS, CDR2 YFSETQ. The CDR3 sequence: CASSLVTGDEKLFF. The CDR3 nucleotides are TGCGCCAGCAGCTTGGTAACAGGGGATGAAAAACTGTTTTTT.

This chain uses TRBV5-4 with TRBJ2-7, with 14 positions matching TRBD2. Germline V gene data show CDR1 as SGHNT and CDR2 as YYREEE (reference sequence). This CDR3 spans 19 amino acids. J gave up 2 bases and V 3 bases, and 13 bases lay outside the gene matches. The CDR3: CASSSFRGTSGSPPYEQYF. The CDR3 DNA reads TGTGCCAGCAGCTCTTTTCGTGGGACTAGCGGGAGCCCTCCCTACGAGCAGTACTTC.